A single sample is the source of the 12 T cell receptor beta chains below, sequenced in a study of T cells in Graves' hyperthyroidism and ophthalmopathy. RNA transcripts provided the source from which TCR beta CDR3 regions were amplified. First-round RT-PCR of the TCR CDR3 relied on the HTBI primer set. TCRdb called the multiplex PCR reads again in MiXCR, with one record for every CDR3 protein. In the table there are about 49,000 distinct CDR3 sequences, about 54% of which are singletons. The specimen sequenced was peripheral blood or thyroid tissue (not recorded which). These receptors were taken from a man between 18 and 29 years old with Graves' hyperthyroidism.

This clonotype showed up many times. V is TRBV29-1 and J is TRBJ2-7; the match to TRBD1 covers 7 bases. CDR1 and CDR2 from the germline V gene are SQVTM and ANQGSEA. V was clipped by 5 bases and J by 2 bases; unmatched bases: 6. CDR3 length equals 13 residues. In DNA form, the CDR3 reads TGCAGCGTTATCCGGGACAGAGCCTACGAGCAGTACTTC. Encoded protein: CSVIRDRAYEQYF.

The chain recombines TRBV2 with TRBJ2-5; a weak D match, TRBD2 (5 bases). V was clipped by 3 bases and J by 9 bases, with 17 bases between them. Germline V CDR1 and CDR2: SNHLY, FYNNEI. The CDR3 totals 14 residues. In DNA form, the CDR3 reads TGTGCCAGCAGTGACGGGGATAGCAATCAGCCCCAGTACTTC. Amino acid sequence: CASSDGDSNQPQYF.

About this clonotype: This likely comes from a read error, as the CDR3 has no conserved phenylalanine or tryptophan at its end. The DNA for the CDR3 is TGCAGCGCCCCCTTGTTGGGACGGAGCTCCCACTATGGCTACACCTTG. The encoded protein is CSAPLLGRSSHYGYTL. J is TRBJ1-2 and V is TRBV20-1, with D possibly matching TRBD1 (5 bases). The CDR3 runs 16 residues. CDR1 and CDR2 from the germline V gene are DFQATT and SNEGSKA (reference sequence).

This clonotype was seen more than once but under ten times. Possible read error: a much larger clone is one base away. Because it lacks the conserved phenylalanine or tryptophan at the end, this CDR3 is likely a read error. The chain is built from TRBV27 and TRBJ1-4; D uncertain. V was cut by 0 bases and J by 8 bases, with 7 bases left in between. Germline loops: CDR1 MNHEY, CDR2 SMNVEV (reference sequence). The CDR3 runs 13 residues. In DNA, the CDR3 is TGTGCCAGCAGTTTATCAGGCCGGGAAAAACTGTTTTAT. This sequence encodes CASSLSGREKLFY.

The chain uses TRBV19 and TRBJ2-7, with unresolved D. Trimming removed 6 bases at V and 2 bases at J, with 11 bases between. The CDR3 runs 13 residues. The germline gives CDR1 LNHDA, CDR2 SQIVND (reference sequence). CDR3 DNA sequence: TGTGCCAGTAGCGCGACGGTCACCTACGAGCAGTACTTC. Translation gives CASSATVTYEQYF.

This clonotype was recorded at least ten times. The gene calls are TRBV12-3 or TRBV12-4 and TRBJ2-3; D gene uncertain. The CDR3 is 12 residues long. V lost 4 bases, J lost 4 bases, and 6 bases lay in between. The CDR3 region is CASSSESDTQYF. Written as DNA, the CDR3 is TGTGCCAGCAGTTCTGAGTCAGATACGCAGTATTTT.

In regard to this clonotype: Likely a read error: the CDR3 ends without its conserved phenylalanine or tryptophan. The V gene is TRBV24-1, the J gene TRBJ2-7, with 7 positions matching TRBD1. With V trimmed by 9 bases and J by 3 bases, 10 bases remained unmatched. Germline V gene data show CDR1 as KGHDR and CDR2 as SFDVKD. The CDR3 sequence is 14 residues long. In DNA form, the CDR3 reads TGTGCCACCTCCTACAGGGGTAGAAACTACGAGCAGTACCTC. This codes for CATSYRGRNYEQYL.

A note on this clonotype: The germline gene is not matched at one end of the junction; a read error may be the cause. This chain links TRBV4-3 with TRBJ2-5; D remains ambiguous. CDR1 is LGHNA and CDR2 is YSLEER in the germline V gene. CDR3 length equals 15 residues. CDR3 DNA: TGCACCAGCAGCCAAGATTTTGCCGGCAAAGAGACCCAGTATTTC. It is translated as CTSSQDFAGKETQYF.

V gene TRBV9 combines with J gene TRBJ2-5; 10 bases fit TRBD1. This CDR3 contains 15 residues. Per germline, CDR1 SGDLS and CDR2 YYNGEE. Unmatched junction bases numbered 8, after V lost 0 bases and J lost 9 bases. The CDR3 DNA sequence: TGTGCCAGCAGCGTAGTGGGACAGGGGACTAGGGCCCAGTACTTC. Translation gives CASSVVGQGTRAQYF.

In its sample, this clonotype was seen many times. V gene TRBV7-2 combines with J gene TRBJ2-7, with 7 bases matching TRBD2. CDR3 length equals 14 residues. The J segment lost 4 bases and the V segment lost 2 bases, leaving 5 bases of the junction unmatched. Per the germline V gene, CDR1 is SGHTA and CDR2 is FQGNSA. In DNA form, the CDR3 reads TGTGCCAGCAGCTTATTGGCGGGACTATACGAGCAGTACTTC. Protein product: CASSLLAGLYEQYF.

This clonotype was seen a single time. The rearrangement links TRBV7-2 to TRBJ2-5; TRBD2 aligns across 11 bases. The V segment lost 1 base and the J segment 1 base; nucleotides outside the gene matches: 17. The CDR3 sequence is 21 residues long. The germline gives CDR1 SGHTA, CDR2 FQGNSA. The CDR3: CASSLGRPGLADTKSQETQYF. The DNA of the CDR3 is TGTGCCAGCAGCTTAGGTCGTCCGGGACTAGCGGACACCAAATCCCAAGAGACCCAGTACTTC.

This clonotype was seen at least ten times. The chain recombines TRBV20-1 with TRBJ1-4; D ambiguous. V lost 7 bases and J 3 bases, leaving 15 bases between the germline ends. CDR1 DFQATT and CDR2 SNEGSKA come from the germline V gene (reference sequence). The CDR3 contains 14 residues. For the CDR3, the DNA is TGCAGTGTTCTAACCGGGTGGTCTAATGAAAAACTGTTTTTT. Its translation is CSVLTGWSNEKLFF.